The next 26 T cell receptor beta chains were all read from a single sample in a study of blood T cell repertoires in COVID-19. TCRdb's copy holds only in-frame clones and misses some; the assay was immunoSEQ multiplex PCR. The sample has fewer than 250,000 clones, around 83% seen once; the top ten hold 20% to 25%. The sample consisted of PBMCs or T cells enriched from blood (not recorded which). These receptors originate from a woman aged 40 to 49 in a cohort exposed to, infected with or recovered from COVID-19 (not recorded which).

The CDR3 DNA reads as TGTGCCACCCAAGACAGGGGAAGAGATACGCAGTATTTT. Amino acids: CATQDRGRDTQYF. This sequence joins TRBV15 and TRBJ2-3, with 8 bases matching TRBD1. Germline CDR1 and CDR2: LNHNV and YYDKDF (reference sequence). The V and J ends lost 8 bases and 5 bases, in that order; junction bases with no gene match: 6. The CDR3 length is 13 residues.

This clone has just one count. The CDR3 loop is CASSLGPDQPQHF. CDR3 nucleotide sequence: TGTGCCAGCAGTTTGGGCCCAGATCAGCCCCAGCATTTT. The rearrangement links TRBV12-3 or TRBV12-4 to TRBJ1-5, with D unclear. The CDR3 covers 13 residues. V lost 3 bases and J lost 5, with 8 bases in between.

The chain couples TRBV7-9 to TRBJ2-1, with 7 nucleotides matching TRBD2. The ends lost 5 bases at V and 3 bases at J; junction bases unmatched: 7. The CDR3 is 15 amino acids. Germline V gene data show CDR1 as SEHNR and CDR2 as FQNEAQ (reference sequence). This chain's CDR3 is CASSHSGSRYNEQFF. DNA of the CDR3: TGTGCCAGCAGCCATAGCGGGTCCCGCTACAATGAGCAGTTCTTC.

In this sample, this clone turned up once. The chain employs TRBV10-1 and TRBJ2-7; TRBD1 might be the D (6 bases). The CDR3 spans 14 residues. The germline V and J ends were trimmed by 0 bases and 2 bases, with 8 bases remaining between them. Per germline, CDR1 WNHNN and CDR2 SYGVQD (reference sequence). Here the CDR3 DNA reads TGCGCCAGCAGTGAGTCCGAGGGGGCCTACGAGCAGTACTTC. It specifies CASSESEGAYEQYF.

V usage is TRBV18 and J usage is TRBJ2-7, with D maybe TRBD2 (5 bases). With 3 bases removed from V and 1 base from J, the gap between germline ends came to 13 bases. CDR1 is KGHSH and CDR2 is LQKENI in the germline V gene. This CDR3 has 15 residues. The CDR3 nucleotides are TGTGCCAGCTCACCGCAGGTCGGCGGGTCCTACGAGCAGTACTTC. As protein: CASSPQVGGSYEQYF.

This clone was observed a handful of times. The chain's CDR3 is CASTTFQGNTIYF. CDR3 nucleotide sequence: TGTGCCAGCACCACCTTTCAGGGAAACACCATATATTTT. J is TRBJ1-3 and V is TRBV7-2; D is uncertain. The CDR3 loop spans 13 amino acids. The V gene's germline CDR1 is SGHTA and CDR2 FQGNSA. V lost 7 bases and J lost 4, with 11 bases in between.

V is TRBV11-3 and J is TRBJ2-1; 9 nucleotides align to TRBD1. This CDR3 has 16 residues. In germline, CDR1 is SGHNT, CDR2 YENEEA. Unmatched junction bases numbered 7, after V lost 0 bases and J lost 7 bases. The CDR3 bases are TGTGCCAGCAGCTTAGAACCCGGGACAGGGCGTAATGAGCAGTTCTTC. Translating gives CASSLEPGTGRNEQFF.

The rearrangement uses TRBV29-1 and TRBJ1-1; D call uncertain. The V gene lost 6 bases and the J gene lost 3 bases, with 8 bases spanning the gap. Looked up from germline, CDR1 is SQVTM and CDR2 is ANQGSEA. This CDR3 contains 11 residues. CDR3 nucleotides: TGCAGCGTGAACTTATACACTGAAGCTTTCTTT. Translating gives CSVNLYTEAFF.

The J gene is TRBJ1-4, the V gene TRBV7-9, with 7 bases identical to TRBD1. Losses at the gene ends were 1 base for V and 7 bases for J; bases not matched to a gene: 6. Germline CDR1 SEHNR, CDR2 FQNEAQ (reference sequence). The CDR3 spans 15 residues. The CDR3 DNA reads TGTGCCAGCAGCTTAGGGCAGGGGGTTGGTGAAAAACTGTTTTTT. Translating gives CASSLGQGVGEKLFF.

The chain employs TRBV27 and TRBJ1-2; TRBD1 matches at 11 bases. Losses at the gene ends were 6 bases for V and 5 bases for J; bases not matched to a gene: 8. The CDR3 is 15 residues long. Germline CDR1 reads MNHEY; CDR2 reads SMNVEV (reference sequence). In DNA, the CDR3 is TGTGCCAGCAGGGGACAGGGGGGGCCTTTTTATGGCTACACCTTC. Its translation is CASRGQGGPFYGYTF.

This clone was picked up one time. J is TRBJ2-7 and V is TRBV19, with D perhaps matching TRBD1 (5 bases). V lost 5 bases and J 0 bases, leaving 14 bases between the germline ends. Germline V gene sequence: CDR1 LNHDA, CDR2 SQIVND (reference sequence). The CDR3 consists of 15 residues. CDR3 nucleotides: TGTGCCAGTAGTCGCGGACAACAACACTCCTACGAGCAGTACTTC. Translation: CASSRGQQHSYEQYF.

The CDR3 sequence is CATSRGDRVTHQPQHF. The DNA of the CDR3 is TGTGCCACCAGCAGGGGCGACAGGGTGACCCATCAGCCCCAGCATTTT. The J gene is TRBJ1-5, the V gene TRBV15; TRBD1 matches 7 bases. This CDR3 has 16 residues. Germline-derived CDR1 and CDR2 are LNHNV and YYDKDF (reference sequence). The V gene end was trimmed by 3 bases and the J gene end by 5 bases; junction bases not matched to a gene: 10. Full variable domain (rest looked up from reference TRBV15 and TRBJ1-5): DAMVIQNPRYQVTQFGKPVTLSCSQTLNHNVMYWYQQKSSQAPKLLFHYYDKDFNNEADTPDNFQSRRPNTSFCFLDIRSPGLGDTAMYLCATSRGDRVTHQPQHFGDGTRLSIL.

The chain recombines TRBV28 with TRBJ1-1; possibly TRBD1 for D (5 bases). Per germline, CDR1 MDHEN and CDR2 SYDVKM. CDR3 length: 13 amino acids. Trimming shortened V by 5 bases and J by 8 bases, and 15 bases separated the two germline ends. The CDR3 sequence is CASSLLGQGEAFF. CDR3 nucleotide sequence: TGTGCCAGCAGTCTCCTTGGACAAGGCGAAGCTTTCTTT.

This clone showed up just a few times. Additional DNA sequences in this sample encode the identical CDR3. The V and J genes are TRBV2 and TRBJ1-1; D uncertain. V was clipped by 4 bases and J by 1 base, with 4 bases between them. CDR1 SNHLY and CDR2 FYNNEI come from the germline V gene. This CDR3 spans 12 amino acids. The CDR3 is CASSGGNTEAFF. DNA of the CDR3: TGTGCCAGCAGTGGAGGGAACACTGAAGCTTTCTTT.

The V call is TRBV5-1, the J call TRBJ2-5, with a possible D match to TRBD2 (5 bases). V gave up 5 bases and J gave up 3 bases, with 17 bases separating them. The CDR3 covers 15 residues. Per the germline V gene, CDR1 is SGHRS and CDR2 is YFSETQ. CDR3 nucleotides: TGCGCCAGCAGATTCGGACTGGGATGGGAAGAGACCCAGTACTTC. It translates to CASRFGLGWEETQYF.

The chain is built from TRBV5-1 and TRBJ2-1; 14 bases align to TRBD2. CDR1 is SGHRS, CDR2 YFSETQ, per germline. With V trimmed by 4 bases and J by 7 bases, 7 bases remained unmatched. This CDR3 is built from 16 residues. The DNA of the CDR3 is TGCGCCAGCAGCGAGGGACTAGCGGGGGCGGGGAATGAGCAGTTCTTC. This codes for CASSEGLAGAGNEQFF.

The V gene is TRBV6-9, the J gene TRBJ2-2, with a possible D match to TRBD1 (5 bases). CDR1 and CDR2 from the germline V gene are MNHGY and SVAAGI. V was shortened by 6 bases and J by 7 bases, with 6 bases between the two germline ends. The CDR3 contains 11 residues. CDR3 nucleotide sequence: TGTGCCAGCAGAGACAGCGGGGAGCTGTTTTTT. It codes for CASRDSGELFF.

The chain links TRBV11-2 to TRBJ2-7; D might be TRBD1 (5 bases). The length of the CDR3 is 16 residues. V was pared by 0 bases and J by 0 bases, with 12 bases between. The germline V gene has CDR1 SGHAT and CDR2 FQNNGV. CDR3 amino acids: CASSLEGQLSSYEQYF. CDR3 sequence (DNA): TGTGCCAGCAGCTTAGAGGGGCAGTTGAGCTCCTACGAGCAGTACTTC. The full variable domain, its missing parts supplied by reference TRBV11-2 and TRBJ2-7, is EAGVAQSPRYKIIEKRQSVAFWCNPISGHATLYWYQQILGQGPKLLIQFQNNGVVDDSQLPKDRFSAERLKGVDSTLKIQPAKLEDSAVYLCASSLEGQLSSYEQYFGPGTRLTVT.

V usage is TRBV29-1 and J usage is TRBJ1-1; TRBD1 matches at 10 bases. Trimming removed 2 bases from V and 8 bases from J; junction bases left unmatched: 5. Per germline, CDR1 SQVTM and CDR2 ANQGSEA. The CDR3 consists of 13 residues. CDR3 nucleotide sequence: TGCAGCGTTGAAACGGGACAGGGGTACGAAGCTTTCTTT. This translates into CSVETGQGYEAFF.

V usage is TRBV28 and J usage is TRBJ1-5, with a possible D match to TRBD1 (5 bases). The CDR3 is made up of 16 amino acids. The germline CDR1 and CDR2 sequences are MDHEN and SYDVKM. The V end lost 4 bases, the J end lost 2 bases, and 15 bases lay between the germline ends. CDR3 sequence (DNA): TGTGCCAGCAGTTCCCCCGACAGATCGGGCAATCAGCCCCAGCATTTT. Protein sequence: CASSSPDRSGNQPQHF.

The CDR3 nucleotides read TGTGCCAGCAGCTTAAGCGGGATCTCCTACAATGAGCAGTTCTTC. Translation gives CASSLSGISYNEQFF. The V gene is TRBV7-2, the J gene TRBJ2-1; 7 bases are a match to TRBD2. V shed 2 bases and J 0 bases; nucleotides not matched to a gene: 1. The CDR3 runs to 15 residues. The V gene's germline CDR1 is SGHTA and CDR2 FQGNSA. The full variable domain, rest sourced from reference TRBV7-2 and TRBJ2-1, is GAGVSQSPSNKVTEKGKDVELRCDPISGHTALYWYRQSLGQGLEFLIYFQGNSAPDKSGLPSDRFSAERTGGSVSTLTIQRTQQEDSAVYLCASSLSGISYNEQFFGPGTRLTVL.

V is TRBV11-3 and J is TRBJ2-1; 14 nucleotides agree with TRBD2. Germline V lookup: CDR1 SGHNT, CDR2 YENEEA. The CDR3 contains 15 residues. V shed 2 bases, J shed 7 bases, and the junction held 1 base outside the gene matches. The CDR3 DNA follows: TGTGCCAGCAGCTTAAGGACTAGCGGGGGGAATGAGCAGTTCTTC. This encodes CASSLRTSGGNEQFF.

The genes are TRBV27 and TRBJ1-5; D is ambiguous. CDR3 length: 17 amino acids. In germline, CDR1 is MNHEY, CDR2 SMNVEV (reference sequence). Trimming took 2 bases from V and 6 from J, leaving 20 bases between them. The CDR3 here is CASSLRYTRGGLQPQHF. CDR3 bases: TGTGCCAGCAGTTTACGATACACGAGAGGCGGCCTTCAGCCCCAGCATTTT.

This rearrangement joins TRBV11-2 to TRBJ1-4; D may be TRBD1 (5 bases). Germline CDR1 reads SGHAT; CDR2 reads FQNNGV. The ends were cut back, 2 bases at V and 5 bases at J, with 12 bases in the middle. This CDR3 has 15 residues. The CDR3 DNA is TGTGCCAGCAGCTTATCGGCAGGGTTAAATGAAAAACTGTTTTTT. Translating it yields CASSLSAGLNEKLFF.

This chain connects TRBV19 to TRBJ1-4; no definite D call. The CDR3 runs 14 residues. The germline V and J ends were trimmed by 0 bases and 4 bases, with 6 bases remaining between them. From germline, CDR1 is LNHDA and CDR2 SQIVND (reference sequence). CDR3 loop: CASSIDGDNEKLFF. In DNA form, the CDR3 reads TGTGCCAGTAGTATAGACGGAGATAATGAAAAACTGTTTTTT.

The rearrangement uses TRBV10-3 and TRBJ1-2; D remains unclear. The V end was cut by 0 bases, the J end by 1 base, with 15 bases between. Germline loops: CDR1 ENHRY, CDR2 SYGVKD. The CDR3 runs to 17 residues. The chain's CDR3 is CAISESINEIFNYGYTF. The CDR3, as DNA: TGTGCCATCAGTGAGTCGATAAACGAGATCTTTAACTATGGCTACACCTTC.